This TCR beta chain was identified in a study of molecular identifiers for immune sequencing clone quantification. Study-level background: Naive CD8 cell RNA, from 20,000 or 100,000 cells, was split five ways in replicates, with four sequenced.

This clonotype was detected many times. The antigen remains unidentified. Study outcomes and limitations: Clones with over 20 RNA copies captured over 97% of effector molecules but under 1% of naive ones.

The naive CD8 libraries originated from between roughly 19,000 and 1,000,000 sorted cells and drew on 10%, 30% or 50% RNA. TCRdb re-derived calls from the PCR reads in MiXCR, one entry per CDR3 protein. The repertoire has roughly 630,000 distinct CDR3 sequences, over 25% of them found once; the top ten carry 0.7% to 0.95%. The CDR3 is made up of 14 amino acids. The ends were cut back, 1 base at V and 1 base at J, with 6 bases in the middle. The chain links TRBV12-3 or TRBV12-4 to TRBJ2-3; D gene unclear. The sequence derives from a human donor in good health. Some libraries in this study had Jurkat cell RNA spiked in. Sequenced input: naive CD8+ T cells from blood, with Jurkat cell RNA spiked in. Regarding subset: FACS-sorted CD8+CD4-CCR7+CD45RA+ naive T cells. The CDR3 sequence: CASSLGSRTDTQYF. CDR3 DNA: TGTGCCAGCAGTTTAGGTTCCCGCACAGATACGCAGTATTTT.